These T cell receptor beta chains were read from a single sample in a study of Graves' ophthalmopathy and Graves' hyperthyroidism. TCRdb processed the multiplex PCR reads anew with MiXCR; each CDR3 protein has one entry. The sample lists a few hundred thousand distinct CDR3 sequences; about a sixth were seen once. Source material: peripheral blood. The receptors were sampled from a woman aged 18-35 years with Graves' ophthalmopathy. Both conserved end residues are part of each CDR3. D genes are given only for firm matches. The size field is filled for only some rows; it gives once, few, many or a size class.

size,D,V,J,DNA,CDR3
many,.,TRBV6-2/TRBV6-3,TRBJ1-3,TGTGCCAGCAGTTACTCCGCGGTTACGGGAAACACCATATATTTT,CASSYSAVTGNTIYF
many,.,TRBV12-3/TRBV12-4,TRBJ2-4,TGTGCCAGCGGCGGCAGCAAAAACATTCAGTACTTC,CASGGSKNIQYF
many,TRBD1,TRBV19,TRBJ1-5,TGTGCCAGTAGGACGGACAGGGCACCAAATCAGCCCCAGCATTTT,CASRTDRAPNQPQHF
many,.,TRBV11-1,TRBJ2-7,TGTGCCAGCAGCGGGAACCAGGGTCCAAGCTCCTACGAGCAGTACTTC,CASSGNQGPSSYEQYF
once,.,TRBV7-2,TRBJ2-5,TGTGCCAGCAGCTTACATGGGGGGGAGACCCAGTACTTC,CASSLHGGETQYF
many,TRBD2,TRBV29-1,TRBJ2-7,TGCAGCGTTGAGACTAGCAGGCAGTACTTC,CSVETSRQYF
.,TRBD1,TRBV28,TRBJ2-7,TGTGCCAGCAGGGGGACAGGACAGCATGATCATATCGGGCCCTACGAGCAGTACTTC,CASRGTGQHDHIGPYEQYF
many,.,TRBV6-2/TRBV6-3,TRBJ2-5,TGTGCCAGCAGTTTCACGGCCAACCAAGAGACCCAGTACTTC,CASSFTANQETQYF
few,TRBD2,TRBV12-3/TRBV12-4,TRBJ2-5,TGTGCCAGCAGTTTTTCTAGCGGGGGAGGAGAGACCCAGTACTTC,CASSFSSGGGETQYF
many,.,TRBV6-2/TRBV6-3,TRBJ1-1,TGTGCCAGCAGTTACTCGAGTGAGGGCACTGAAGCTTTCTTT,CASSYSSEGTEAFF
many,.,TRBV6-5,TRBJ2-7,TGTGCCAGCAAGGGACAATTCCCCTATGAGCAGTACTTC,CASKGQFPYEQYF
many,TRBD1,TRBV5-1,TRBJ1-1,TGCGCCAGCAGCTTACCACAGGGGGCGACTGAAGCTTTCTTT,CASSLPQGATEAFF
many,.,TRBV2,TRBJ1-1,TGTGCCAGTACGGGGTTACAGGGACTAAACACTGAAGCTTTCTTT,CASTGLQGLNTEAFF
many,.,TRBV4-2,TRBJ1-1,TGTGCCAGCAGCGCCGCCGATCAGTCTACTGAAGCTTTCTTT,CASSAADQSTEAFF
many,TRBD1,TRBV7-2,TRBJ2-7,TGTGCCAGCAGCTCCCGTTCAGACAGGGTTGGCGAGCAGTACTTC,CASSSRSDRVGEQYF
many,.,TRBV12-3/TRBV12-4,TRBJ1-3,TGTGCCAGCAACACCTGGGTTGATGGAAACACCATATATTTT,CASNTWVDGNTIYF
many,.,TRBV12-3/TRBV12-4,TRBJ1-1,TGTGCCAGCAGTTTTTATCGGTTGCCGTTAGAAGCTTTCTTT,CASSFYRLPLEAFF
few,.,TRBV18,TRBJ1-4,TGTGCCAGCTCACCATCGGGGAGAGAAAAACTGTTTTTT,CASSPSGREKLFF
many,.,TRBV2,TRBJ1-3,TGTGCCAGCACGGAAGGCTTCTCTGGAAACACCATATATTTT,CASTEGFSGNTIYF
many,.,TRBV12-3/TRBV12-4,TRBJ1-1,TGTGCCAGCAGTTTGCTCGTCCAGGCTGAAGCTTTCTTT,CASSLLVQAEAFF
few,.,TRBV29-1,TRBJ2-7,TGCAGCGTTGAGACGGGACACGACTACGAGCAGTACTTC,CSVETGHDYEQYF
many,.,TRBV7-2,TRBJ2-5,TGTGCCAGCAGCACCAGGGGTTACTCAAAAGAGACCCAGTACTTC,CASSTRGYSKETQYF
many,.,TRBV13,TRBJ2-5,TGTGCCAGCAGCTTAGGCAGACTGGATTATCAAGAGACCCAGTACTTC,CASSLGRLDYQETQYF
many,.,TRBV6-1,TRBJ2-2,TGTGCCAGCAGTGGAGTTCCCGTTGGGACCGGGGAGCTGTTTTTT,CASSGVPVGTGELFF
many,.,TRBV6-2/TRBV6-3,TRBJ2-7,TGTGCCAGCAGTAAACAGGTTATTGAACGGGACGAGCAGTACTTC,CASSKQVIERDEQYF
many,.,TRBV7-2,TRBJ2-7,TGTGCCAGCAGCTCCCCGACTCGTCGTGTGCAGTACTTC,CASSSPTRRVQYF
many,.,TRBV5-1,TRBJ2-7,TGCGCCAGCAGCTTGGGAGCAGGGAATATCGCCTACGAGCAGTACTTC,CASSLGAGNIAYEQYF
many,.,TRBV9,TRBJ2-7,TGTGCCAGCAGCGTAGGATGGACAGCCTACGAGCAGTACTTC,CASSVGWTAYEQYF
many,.,TRBV28,TRBJ2-7,TGTGCCAGCAGTTTACTCACAGGCCGCTACGAGCAGTACTTC,CASSLLTGRYEQYF